Reported below is one TCR beta chain. The sample belongs to a study of shared clonotypes between healthy human individuals. TCRdb's table, derived via immunoSEQ multiplex PCR, lists solely in-frame clones and lacks some. Of 2.3 million or so clones listed, approximately 93% are singletons. HIV-negative, healthy adults without recent acute infections or vaccinations were the donors. The ends lost 2 bases at V and 7 bases at J; junction bases unmatched: 10. The CDR3 totals 16 residues. CDR1 is ENHRY and CDR2 is SYGVKD in the germline V gene. The sample was naive CD4+ T cells from PBMCs. Subset here: CD45RA+ positively selected. The sequence came from a young man in good health. Some clones in this sample may be carry-over from other donors' samples. The rearrangement joins TRBV10-3 to TRBJ1-4, with 7 nucleotides matching TRBD1. The CDR3 region is CAISEPFQGVGEKLFF. In DNA, the CDR3 is TGTGCCATCAGTGAGCCCTTCCAGGGGGTGGGTGAAAAACTGTTTTTT.